A selection of T cell receptor beta chains follows, all from one sample in a study of technical replicates of blood from a few donors. Measured with immunoSEQ multiplex PCR; TCRdb has only the in-frame clones, and not every one. This repertoire shows approximately 70,000 clones, just under 95% found once; its top ten account for over 0.3%. The material sequenced was T cells isolated from PBMCs. The receptors here all came from a human donor in good health. Both conserved end residues are trimmed from each CDR3. Part of the rows lack a size; the others show once, few, many or a class for expanded clones.

J gene	V gene	clone size	CDR3 protein
TRBJ2-7	TRBV27	few	ASSPTLRGSEQY
TRBJ2-1	TRBV5-4	-	ASRTYNEQF
TRBJ1-2	TRBV27	-	ASSLYGTGVWRLEGYT
TRBJ2-5	TRBV4-2	-	ASSQDRWVGGRQETQY
TRBJ1-5	TRBV4-3	-	ASSQDWRGREPQH
TRBJ2-2	TRBV11-3	-	ASSSRQGANTGELF
TRBJ2-3	TRBV11-2	-	ASSLVLSTDTQY
TRBJ2-2	TRBV9	-	ASSGAGLAGGQFNTGELF
TRBJ1-1	TRBV4-1	-	ASSNTRDRGRITEAF
TRBJ2-2	TRBV11-3	few	ASSHLAGPNTGELF
TRBJ1-5	TRBV5-6	-	ASSLRGGSQPQH